This T cell receptor (beta chain) was captured by sequencing in a study of blood T cell repertoires in COVID-19. Study context: Italy, Spain and the United States were the sources of the convalescent and acute COVID-19 samples. T cells, B-cell-depleted T cells, or PBMCs provided the cDNA or gDNA that served as material.

The CDR3 is 15 amino acids. Trimming pared 7 bases from V and 0 bases from J, leaving 15 bases between. Germline assignment: CDR1 MDHEN and CDR2 SYDVKM. Authors' methods: Amplified reference gene primers provided the basis for estimating nucleated cell counts. Generated by immunoSEQ multiplex PCR, the TCRdb table keeps only in-frame clones and is missing some. The DNA gave D and trimming, while V, J and clone size come from that table. The table records around 280,000 clones, about 85% of them present only once. The sample taken for sequencing was peripheral blood. The source of this sequence is a woman aged 50 to 65 with active or convalescent COVID-19. The rearrangement joins TRBV28 to TRBJ1-2; D remains unclear. CDR3 DNA sequence: TGTGCCAGCAAAACCCAAGGAGGAGCTAACTATGGCTACACCTTC. Protein product: CASKTQGGANYGYTF.